These T cell receptor beta chains were read from a single sample in a study of cytomegalovirus exposure and HLA in healthy donors. The protocol was immunoSEQ multiplex PCR, while the TCRdb copy is restricted to in-frame clones and leaves out a portion. In the table there are about 130,000 clones, roughly 80% of which are singletons. Sequencing used PBMCs. Receptors were obtained from a boy between 10 and 17 years old in good health and CMV-seronegative. The CDR3 runs from the conserved cysteine through the conserved F or W.

J | V | CDR3
TRBJ2-1 | TRBV11-2 | CASSLDWIAGNEQFF
TRBJ1-5 | TRBV18 | CASSPGGFGQPQHF
TRBJ2-1 | TRBV29-1 | CSVETGKNNEQFF
TRBJ1-2 | TRBV30 | CAWSRRQDLIYGYTF
TRBJ1-2 | TRBV7-2 | CASSPHRGGYTF
TRBJ2-5 | TRBV19 | CASSPTGVETQYF
TRBJ2-1 | TRBV25-1 | CASSGGNEQFF
TRBJ2-1 | TRBV4-1 | CASSQDGPGAWEQFF
TRBJ2-7 | TRBV11-2 | CASSLNRGNEQYF
TRBJ2-7 | TRBV5-6 | CASSLDPGTGGLEQYF
TRBJ1-5 | TRBV27 | CASSLSVSGNQPQHF
TRBJ2-1 | TRBV4-1 | CASRDLTSGNEQFF
TRBJ1-1 | TRBV5-1 | CASSMPRGGMNTEAFF
TRBJ2-4 | TRBV7-2 | CASSLGYFGVKNIQYF
TRBJ2-7 | TRBV2 | CASNRLADPYEQYF
TRBJ2-5 | TRBV4-1 | CASSQVGLAGGPQETQYF
TRBJ2-7 | TRBV19 | CASSTGQLSYEQYF
TRBJ2-7 | TRBV19 | CASRISGGYEQYF
TRBJ2-4 | TRBV5-1 | CASSLDGGGKNIQYF
TRBJ2-1 | TRBV27 | CASSLIAGGDEQFF
TRBJ2-3 | TRBV5-1 | CASSLAGLITDTQYF
TRBJ1-2 | TRBV18 | CASSPGHSNYGYTF
. | TRBV10-2 | CASSHLEGERGGELFF
TRBJ1-2 | TRBV27 | CASSLGQGVPGGYTF
TRBJ2-3 | TRBV7-9 | CASSFAGTSTDTQYF
TRBJ2-7 | TRBV11-2 | CASSLGRWRAPYEQYF
TRBJ2-1 | TRBV6-4 | CASSDTSYNEQFF
TRBJ2-7 | TRBV5-1 | CASSWGQGGGEQYF
TRBJ1-3 | TRBV19 | CASSNGDRTSSGNTIYF
TRBJ2-1 | TRBV6-1 | CASRGTSGVGDEQFF
TRBJ2-1 | TRBV6-4 | CASSVPRLENEQFF
TRBJ2-3 | TRBV5-1 | CASSSRDWSTDTQYF
TRBJ2-7 | TRBV30 | CAWSVGRGYSYEQYF
TRBJ2-5 | TRBV27 | CASSFSGKETQYF
TRBJ1-4 | TRBV19 | CASSTAGTGTTNEKLFF
TRBJ2-5 | TRBV7-8 | CASSAGRDQETQYF
TRBJ1-1 | TRBV6-1 | CASPEQGGTEAFF
TRBJ2-1 | TRBV5-1 | CASSSNTGTSYNEQFF
TRBJ2-3 | TRBV6-1 | CASSEEAGGGLAGGITDTQYF
TRBJ2-3 | TRBV4-3 | CASSQDVAGFSTDTQYF